This T cell receptor (beta chain) was identified during a study of T cells after yellow fever vaccination (dated by TCRdb to 2018 to 2020). With respect to the entire study: Libraries from fractions with low cell numbers were prepared with the SMART-Seq v4 Ultra Low Input RNA kit. Blood was drawn at multiple timepoints before and after primary and secondary immunization, with bulk PBMC replicates and cell subsets isolated. Two healthy male donors made up the cohort, one aged 18 to 30 years and the other aged 30 to 40 years. To follow T-cell clones before and after both primary and booster YFV17D yellow fever vaccination, bulk TCR alpha and beta repertoires underwent longitudinal sequencing. Points the paper makes about the study in general: A small fraction of clonotypes appeared in both the CD4 and CD8 compartments, likely as a result of convergent recombination. Compared with the primary T-cell response, the secondary T-cell response was weaker but faster, peaking on day 5 rather than day 15. FACS-sorted repertoires could contain abundant contaminating clonotypes from the bulk population, so computational filtering was required. After the booster, most of the clones that had expanded following primary vaccination were detected again (roughly 97% of CD4 and more than 85% of CD8), which suggests that memory was broadly maintained. The study included only a couple of donors, which limits how far the findings can be generalized.

The sample's treatment or condition label, decoded: live attenuated yellow fever vaccine strain. A standard Ficoll-Paque protocol was used to isolate PBMCs from peripheral blood. CD4 and CD8 T-cell fractions were isolated with Dynabeads CD4 and CD8 positive selection kits. TriZol was used to extract RNA from bulk PBMCs, from CD4 and CD8 fractions, and from dextramer-positive and dextramer-negative fractions. In its sample, this clonotype was seen a few times. It has no known antigen specificity. There are no base qualities to consult, and no much larger clone falls within one base. There are 16 amino acids in the CDR3, from cysteine to phenylalanine inclusive. Only the CDR3 region is kept as DNA, spanning 48 bases read in frame from base 1. V was cut back by 2 bases and J by 0 bases, leaving a gap of 13 bases between them. CDR1 is given as SEHNR and CDR2 as FQNEAQ, both from the germline V gene (reference sequence).

Sequencing was performed on an Illumina NovaSeq 6000. TCR cDNA was synthesized by 5'RACE template switching, through which a universal primer site and unique molecular identifiers were introduced. Priming of cDNA synthesis was performed from both the TCR alpha and TCR beta constant segments. Two PCR steps were used to amplify libraries, with sample barcodes and sequencing adapters being added in the second step. Sequencing of libraries was done on Illumina HiSeq 2500 (2x100 bp) or NovaSeq (2x150 bp). In the original analysis: MIGEC handled demultiplexing of reads and collapsing into UMI consensus sequences, while MiXCR performed V(D)J alignment. Vaccine-responding clonotypes were defined with edgeR using replicate PBMC samples, requiring FDR below 0.01 and a log2 fold change above 5 up to day 15. Each bulk clonotype was labeled CD4 or CD8 based on which sequenced repertoire, CD4 or CD8, contained the clonotype at higher abundance. TCRdb reanalyzed the raw reads on its own, using fastp at Q25 for trimming and MiXCR for clone calling, and kept in-frame beta chains. CDR3 protein sequences are deduplicated, and each keeps its most common genes and DNA. The V and J calls and clone size are TCRdb's, not the authors'. Here the sample has approximately 330,000 distinct CDR3 sequences; approximately 12% occur a single time. The leading ten clones occupy approximately 3.3% of the sample.

The V and J genes are TRBV7-9 and TRBJ1-1, with TRBD1 as a weak D call on 5 bases. The sample consisted of CD4+ T cells sorted from PBMCs, taken 15 days after the yellow fever booster vaccination. The receptor was derived from a man aged 18 to 29 who received the YFV17D yellow fever vaccine. The DNA sequence is as follows: TGTGCCAGCAGCTTAACCGTGGGGCAATTGAACACTGAAGCTTTCTTT. Its amino acids are CASSLTVGQLNTEAFF.